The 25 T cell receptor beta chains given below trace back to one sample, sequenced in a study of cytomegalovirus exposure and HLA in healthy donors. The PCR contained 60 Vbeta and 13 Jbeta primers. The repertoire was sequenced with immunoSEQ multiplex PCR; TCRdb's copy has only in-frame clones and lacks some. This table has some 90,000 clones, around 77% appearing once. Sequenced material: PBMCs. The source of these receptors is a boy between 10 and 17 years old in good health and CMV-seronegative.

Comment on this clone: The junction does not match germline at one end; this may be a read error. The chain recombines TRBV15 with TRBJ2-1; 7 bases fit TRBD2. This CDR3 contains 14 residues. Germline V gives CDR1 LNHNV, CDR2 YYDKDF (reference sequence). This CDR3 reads CATSNTRDYYEQFF. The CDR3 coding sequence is TGTGCCACCAGCAACACCCGGGACTACTATGAGCAGTTCTTC.

The CDR3 here is CAIRRGSTDTQYF. CDR3 nucleotides: TGTGCCATTCGTAGGGGGAGCACAGATACGCAGTATTTT. This chain joins TRBV6-5 and TRBJ2-3, with D possibly matching TRBD1 (6 bases). Trimming pared 10 bases from V and 0 bases from J, leaving 11 bases between. Germline V gives CDR1 MNHEY, CDR2 SVGAGI. The CDR3 has 13 amino acids.

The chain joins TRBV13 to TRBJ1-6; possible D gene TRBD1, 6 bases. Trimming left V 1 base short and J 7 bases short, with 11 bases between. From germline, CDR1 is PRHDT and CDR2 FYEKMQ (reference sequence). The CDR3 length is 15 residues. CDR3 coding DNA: TGTGCCAGCAGCTTAGTACGGGACACCAATTCACCCCTCCACTTT. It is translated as CASSLVRDTNSPLHF.

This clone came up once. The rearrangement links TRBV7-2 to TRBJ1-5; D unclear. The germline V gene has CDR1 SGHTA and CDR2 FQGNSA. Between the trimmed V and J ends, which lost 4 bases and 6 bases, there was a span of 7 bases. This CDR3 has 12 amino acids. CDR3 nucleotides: TGTGCCAGCAGCTCTCCCCTTCAGCCCCAGCATTTT. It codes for CASSSPLQPQHF.

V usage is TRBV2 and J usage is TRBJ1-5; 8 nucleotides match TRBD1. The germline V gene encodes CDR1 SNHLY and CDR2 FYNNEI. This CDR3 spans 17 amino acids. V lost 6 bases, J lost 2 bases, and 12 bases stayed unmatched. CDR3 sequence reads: CASRYEPGQAGNQPQHF. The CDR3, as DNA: TGTGCCAGCAGATATGAACCGGGACAGGCGGGCAATCAGCCCCAGCATTTT.

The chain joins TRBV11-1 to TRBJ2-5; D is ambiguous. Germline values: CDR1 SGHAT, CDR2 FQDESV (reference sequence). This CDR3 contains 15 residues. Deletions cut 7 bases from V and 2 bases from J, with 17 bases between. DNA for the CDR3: TGTGCCAGCACCACCAGTGAAGTAGCTCAAGAGACCCAGTACTTC. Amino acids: CASTTSEVAQETQYF.

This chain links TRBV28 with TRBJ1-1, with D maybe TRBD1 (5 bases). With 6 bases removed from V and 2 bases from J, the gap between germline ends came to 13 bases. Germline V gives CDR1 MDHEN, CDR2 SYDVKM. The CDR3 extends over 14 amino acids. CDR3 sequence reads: CASRETGLNTEAFF. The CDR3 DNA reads TGTGCCAGCAGGGAAACAGGTTTAAACACTGAAGCTTTCTTT.

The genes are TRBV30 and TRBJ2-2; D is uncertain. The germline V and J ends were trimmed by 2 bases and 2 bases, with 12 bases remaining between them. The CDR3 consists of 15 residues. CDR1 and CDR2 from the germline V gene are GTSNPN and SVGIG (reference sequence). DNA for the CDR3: TGTGCCTGGAGTTTGGGCAGATCTAACACCGGGGAGCTGTTTTTT. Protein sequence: CAWSLGRSNTGELFF. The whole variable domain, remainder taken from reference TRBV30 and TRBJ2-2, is SQTIHQWPATLVQPVGSPLSLECTVEGTSNPNLYWYRQAAGRGLQLLFYSVGIGQISSEVPQNLSASRPQDRQFILSSKKLLLSDSGFYLCAWSLGRSNTGELFFGEGSRLTVL.

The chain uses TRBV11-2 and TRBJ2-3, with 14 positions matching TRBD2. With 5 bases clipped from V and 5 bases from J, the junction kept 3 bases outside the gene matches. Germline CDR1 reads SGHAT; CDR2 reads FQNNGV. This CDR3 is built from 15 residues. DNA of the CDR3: TGTGCCAGCAGCCGACTAGCGGGAGGGGAAGATACGCAGTATTTT. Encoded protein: CASSRLAGGEDTQYF.

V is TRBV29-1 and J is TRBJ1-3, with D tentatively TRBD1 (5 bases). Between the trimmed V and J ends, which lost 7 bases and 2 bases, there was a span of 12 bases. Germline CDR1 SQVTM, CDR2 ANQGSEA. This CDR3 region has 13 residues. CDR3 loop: CSAGSSAGNTIYF. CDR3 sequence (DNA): TGCAGCGCAGGGTCGTCAGCTGGAAACACCATATATTTT.

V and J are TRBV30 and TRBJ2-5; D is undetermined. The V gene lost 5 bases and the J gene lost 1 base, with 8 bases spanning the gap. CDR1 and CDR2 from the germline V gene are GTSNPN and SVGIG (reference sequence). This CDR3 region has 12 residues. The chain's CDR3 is CAWGTVQETQYF. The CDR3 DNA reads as TGTGCCTGGGGAACAGTCCAAGAGACCCAGTACTTC.

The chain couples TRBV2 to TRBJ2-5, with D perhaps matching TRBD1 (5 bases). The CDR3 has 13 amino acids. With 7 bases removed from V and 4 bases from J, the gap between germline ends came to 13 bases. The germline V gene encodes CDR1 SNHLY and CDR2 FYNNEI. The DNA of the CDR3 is TGTGCCAGCATCCGTCCAGGGCGAGAGACCCAGTACTTC. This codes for CASIRPGRETQYF.

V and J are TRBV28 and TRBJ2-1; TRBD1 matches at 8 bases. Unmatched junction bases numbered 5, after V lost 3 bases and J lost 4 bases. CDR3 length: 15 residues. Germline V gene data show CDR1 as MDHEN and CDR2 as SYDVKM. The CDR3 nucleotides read TGTGCCAGCAGTTTGTCAGGGGGCGGATACAATGAGCAGTTCTTC. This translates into CASSLSGGGYNEQFF.

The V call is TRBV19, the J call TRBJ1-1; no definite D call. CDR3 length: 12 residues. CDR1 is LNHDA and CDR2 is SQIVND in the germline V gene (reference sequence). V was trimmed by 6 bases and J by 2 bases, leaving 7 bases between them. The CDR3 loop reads CASSPLNTEAFF. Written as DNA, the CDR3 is TGTGCCAGTAGCCCGCTAAACACTGAAGCTTTCTTT.

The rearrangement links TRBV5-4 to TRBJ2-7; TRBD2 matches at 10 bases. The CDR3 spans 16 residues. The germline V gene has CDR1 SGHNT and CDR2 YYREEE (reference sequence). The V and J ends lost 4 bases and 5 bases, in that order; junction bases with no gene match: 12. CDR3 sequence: CASSPRASGGQDEQYF. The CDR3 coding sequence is TGTGCCAGCAGCCCCCGGGCTAGCGGGGGACAGGACGAGCAGTACTTC.

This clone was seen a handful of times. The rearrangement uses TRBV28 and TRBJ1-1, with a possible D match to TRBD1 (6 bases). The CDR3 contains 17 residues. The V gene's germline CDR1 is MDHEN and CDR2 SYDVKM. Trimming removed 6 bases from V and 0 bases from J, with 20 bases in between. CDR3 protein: CASSLFARGSMNTEAFF. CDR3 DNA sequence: TGTGCCAGCAGCCTCTTCGCCAGGGGTAGTATGAACACTGAAGCTTTCTTT.

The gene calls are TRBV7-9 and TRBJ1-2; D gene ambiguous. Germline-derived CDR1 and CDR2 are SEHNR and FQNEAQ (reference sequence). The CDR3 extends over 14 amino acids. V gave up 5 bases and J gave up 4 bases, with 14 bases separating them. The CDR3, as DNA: TGTGCCAGCAGCCCCCCAGCACAGACCTATGGCTACACCTTC. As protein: CASSPPAQTYGYTF.

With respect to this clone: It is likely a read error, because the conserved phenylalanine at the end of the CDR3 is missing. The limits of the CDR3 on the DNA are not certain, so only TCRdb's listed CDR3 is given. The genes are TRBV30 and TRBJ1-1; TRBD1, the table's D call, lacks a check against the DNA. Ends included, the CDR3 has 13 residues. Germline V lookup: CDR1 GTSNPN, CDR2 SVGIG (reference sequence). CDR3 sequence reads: CAWGKTDRGAFLG.

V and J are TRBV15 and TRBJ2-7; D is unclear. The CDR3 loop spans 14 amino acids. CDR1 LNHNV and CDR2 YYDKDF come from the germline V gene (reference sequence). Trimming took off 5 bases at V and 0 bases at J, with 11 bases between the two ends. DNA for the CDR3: TGTGCCACCAGCCGTCAGTGGAGCTCCTACGAGCAGTACTTC. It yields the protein CATSRQWSSYEQYF.

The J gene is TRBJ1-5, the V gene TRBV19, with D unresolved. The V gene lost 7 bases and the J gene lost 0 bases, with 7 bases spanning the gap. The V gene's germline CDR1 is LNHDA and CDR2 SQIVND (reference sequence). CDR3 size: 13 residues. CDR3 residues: CASTPGSNQPQHF. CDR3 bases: TGTGCCAGTACCCCGGGTAGCAATCAGCCCCAGCATTTT.

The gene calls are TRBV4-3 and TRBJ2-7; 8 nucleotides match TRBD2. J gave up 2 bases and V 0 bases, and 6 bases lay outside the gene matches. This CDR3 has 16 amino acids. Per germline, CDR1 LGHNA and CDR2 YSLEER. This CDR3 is CASSQELAGLTYEQYF. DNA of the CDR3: TGCGCCAGCAGCCAAGAGTTAGCGGGGCTTACCTACGAGCAGTACTTC.

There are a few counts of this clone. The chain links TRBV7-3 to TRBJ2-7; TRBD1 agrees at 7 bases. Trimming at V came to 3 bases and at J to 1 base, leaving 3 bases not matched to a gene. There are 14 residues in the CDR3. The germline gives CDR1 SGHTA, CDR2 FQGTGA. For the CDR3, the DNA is TGTGCCAGCAGCTTTTCGACAGGGTCCTACGAGCAGTACTTC. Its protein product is CASSFSTGSYEQYF.

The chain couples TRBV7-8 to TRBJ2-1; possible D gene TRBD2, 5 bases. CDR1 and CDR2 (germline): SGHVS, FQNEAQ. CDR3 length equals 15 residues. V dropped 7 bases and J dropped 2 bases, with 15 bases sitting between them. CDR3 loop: CASMWRKVTYNEQFF. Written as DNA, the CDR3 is TGTGCCAGCATGTGGAGGAAAGTGACCTACAATGAGCAGTTCTTC.

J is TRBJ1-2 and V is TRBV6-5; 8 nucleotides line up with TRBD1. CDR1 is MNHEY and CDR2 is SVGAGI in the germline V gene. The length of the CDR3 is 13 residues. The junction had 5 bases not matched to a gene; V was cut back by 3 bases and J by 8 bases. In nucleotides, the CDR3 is TGTGCCAGCAGTTATGCAGGGGGCGCGGGCTACACCTTC. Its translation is CASSYAGGAGYTF.

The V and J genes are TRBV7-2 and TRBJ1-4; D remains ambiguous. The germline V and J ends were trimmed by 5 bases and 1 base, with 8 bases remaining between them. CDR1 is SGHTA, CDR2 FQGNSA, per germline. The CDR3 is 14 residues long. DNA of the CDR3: TGTGCCAGCAGCCCCGGGGTAACTAATGAAAAACTGTTTTTT. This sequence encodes CASSPGVTNEKLFF.